What follows are 23 T cell receptor beta chains derived from one specimen sequenced in a study of cytomegalovirus exposure and HLA in healthy donors. PCR primers comprised 60 Vbeta and 13 Jbeta primers. Sequencing was performed with immunoSEQ multiplex PCR; in TCRdb, only in-frame clones are kept and a portion is missing. The sample includes some 160,000 clones, over 55% seen only once; the top ten take 2% to 2.5%. The sequenced sample was PBMCs. These receptors were taken from a man aged 35 to 55 in good health and CMV-seronegative.

The rearrangement links TRBV10-3 to TRBJ1-4; 8 bases are a match to TRBD1. Germline loops: CDR1 ENHRY, CDR2 SYGVKD. The CDR3 has 17 residues. Unmatched junction bases numbered 7, after V lost 4 bases and J lost 0 bases. Here the CDR3 reads CAISARGPSSTNEKLFF. The CDR3 coding sequence is TGTGCCATCAGTGCCAGGGGGCCTTCTTCAACTAATGAAAAACTGTTTTTT.

The chain couples TRBV10-3 to TRBJ2-5; TRBD2 aligns across 8 bases. Germline V gene data show CDR1 as ENHRY and CDR2 as SYGVKD. The ends lost 10 bases at V and 5 bases at J; junction bases unmatched: 9. The CDR3 covers 13 residues. CDR3 sequence reads: CATAGGAVETQYF. The CDR3 bases are TGTGCCACCGCCGGGGGGGCAGTGGAGACCCAGTACTTC.

This chain joins TRBV4-1 and TRBJ2-1; TRBD2 aligns across 8 bases. Trimming cost V 4 bases and J 9 bases; bases outside gene matches: 11. There are 15 residues in the CDR3. The germline V gene encodes CDR1 MGHRA and CDR2 YSYEKL. CDR3 coding DNA: TGCGCCAGCAGCCGAGGACTAGCAGCTCGTGGTGAGCAGTTCTTC. It codes for CASSRGLAARGEQFF.

As to this clone: This specimen includes other DNA sequences encoding the same CDR3. The genes are TRBV2 and TRBJ2-3; 10 bases map to TRBD2. The CDR3 has 14 amino acids. V gave up 6 bases and J gave up 3 bases; unmatched junction bases: 3. From germline, CDR1 is SNHLY and CDR2 FYNNEI. The CDR3: CASRLAGGTDTQYF. CDR3 bases: TGTGCCAGCAGATTAGCGGGAGGAACAGATACGCAGTATTTT.

The chain carries TRBV7-8 and TRBJ2-2; 10 positions agree with TRBD2. In germline, CDR1 is SGHVS, CDR2 FQNEAQ. Losses at the gene ends were 5 bases for V and 1 base for J; bases not matched to a gene: 13. The CDR3 is 19 residues long. CDR3 nucleotides: TGTGCCAGCAGCCAATTTAGGAGGGCTAGCGGGAGGAACACCGGGGAGCTGTTTTTT. Its protein product is CASSQFRRASGRNTGELFF.

The rearrangement joins TRBV10-3 to TRBJ1-1; a possible D gene is TRBD1 (6 bases). From germline, CDR1 is ENHRY and CDR2 SYGVKD. The V end lost 2 bases, the J end lost 7 bases, and 14 bases lay between the germline ends. The CDR3 has 14 amino acids. CDR3 nucleotides: TGTGCCATCAGTGAGGGCGGGGGGCAGGGTGAAGCTTTCTTT. Translated, it gives CAISEGGGQGEAFF.

This clone has just a few counts. The chain combines TRBV23-1 with TRBJ1-6, with D perhaps matching TRBD1 (5 bases). TRBV23-1 is annotated as an ORF whose role is uncertain. The CDR3 runs to 13 residues. Between the trimmed V and J ends, which lost 4 bases and 10 bases, there was a span of 11 bases. The DNA of the CDR3 is TGCGCCAGCAGTCGGGAGGGACCCTCACCCCTCCACTTT. Translation gives CASSREGPSPLHF.

The chain joins TRBV7-4 to TRBJ2-7, with D perhaps matching TRBD2 (6 bases). The CDR3 sequence is 15 residues long. The germline V gene encodes CDR1 SGHVT and CDR2 SQSDAQ. Trimming stripped 1 base from V and 4 bases from J, with 14 bases between. CDR3 residues: CASSLVPSEAYEQYF. The CDR3 DNA reads as TGTGCCAGCAGCTTAGTACCTAGCGAAGCTTACGAGCAGTACTTC.

This clone was observed a few times. This chain links TRBV5-4 with TRBJ2-2; no firm D call. The germline CDR1 and CDR2 sequences are SGHNT and YYREEE (reference sequence). V lost 0 bases, J lost 0 bases, and 6 bases lay in between. This CDR3 region has 15 residues. This CDR3 is CASSLDTPNTGELFF. The CDR3 coding sequence is TGTGCCAGCAGCTTGGACACCCCGAACACCGGGGAGCTGTTTTTT.

This clone was seen a single time. The gene calls are TRBV5-4 and TRBJ2-5; 7 positions agree with TRBD2. In germline, CDR1 is SGHNT, CDR2 YYREEE (reference sequence). The V gene end was trimmed by 0 bases and the J gene end by 5 bases; junction bases not matched to a gene: 7. This CDR3 region has 15 residues. CDR3 coding DNA: TGTGCCAGCAGCTTGGCTGGGGGGGAAAGGGAGACCCAGTACTTC. Encoded protein: CASSLAGGERETQYF.

On this clone itself: The junction differs from germline at one of its ends, possibly a read error. The CDR3 DNA reads as TGTGCCAGCAGCCAGAGAGGGACAGGGCCCAATCAGCCCCAGAATTTT. This sequence encodes CASSQRGTGPNQPQNF. V and J are TRBV4-2 and TRBJ1-5; the match to TRBD1 covers 9 bases. Germline values: CDR1 LGHNA, CDR2 YNFKEQ. The CDR3 spans 16 residues.

This chain uses TRBV5-1 with TRBJ2-3; 14 bases match TRBD2. The CDR3 runs 17 residues. Trimming took 4 bases from V and 2 from J; bases not matched to a gene: 6. Per the germline V gene, CDR1 is SGHRS and CDR2 is YFSETQ. The CDR3 DNA reads as TGCGCCAGCAGCAGAGGACTAGCGGGGGGCAACACAGATACGCAGTATTTT. Translated: CASSRGLAGGNTDTQYF.

In DNA, the CDR3 is TGTGCCAGCTCACCAGTGACAGGGGGGACAGATACGCAGTATTTT. Its translation is CASSPVTGGTDTQYF. The rearrangement uses TRBV18 and TRBJ2-3; 9 bases fit TRBD1. There are 15 residues in the CDR3. Germline V gives CDR1 KGHSH, CDR2 LQKENI. The ends lost 2 bases at V and 3 bases at J; junction bases unmatched: 3.

A few counts support this clone. J is TRBJ2-5 and V is TRBV7-2; D ambiguous. Germline CDR1 is SGHTA and CDR2 is FQGNSA. Trimming took off 0 bases at V and 2 bases at J, with 10 bases between the two ends. The CDR3 covers 15 residues. The CDR3 DNA reads as TGTGCCAGCAGCTTAGCCAGATCGATACAAGAGACCCAGTACTTC. Its protein product is CASSLARSIQETQYF.

This clone was counted once. The chain uses TRBV4-1 and TRBJ1-5; no definite D call. V was trimmed by 0 bases and J by 3 bases, leaving 9 bases between them. Per germline, CDR1 MGHRA and CDR2 YSYEKL. The CDR3 has 15 amino acids. CDR3 DNA sequence: TGCGCCAGCAGCCAAGAGGGAGGACTCAATCAGCCCCAGCATTTT. Amino acid sequence: CASSQEGGLNQPQHF.

V and J are TRBV5-4 and TRBJ2-3, with 8 nucleotides matching TRBD1. The CDR3 runs 14 residues. Germline values: CDR1 SGHNT, CDR2 YYREEE (reference sequence). Trimming removed 4 bases from V and 8 bases from J; junction bases left unmatched: 9. CDR3 protein: CASSQGQATGTQYF. The CDR3 DNA reads as TGTGCCAGCAGCCAGGGACAGGCCACGGGTACGCAGTATTTT. The variable domain in full, completed from reference TRBV5-4 and TRBJ2-3, reads ETGVTQSPTHLIKTRGQQVTLRCSSQSGHNTVSWYQQALGQGPQFIFQYYREEENGRGNFPPRFSGLQFPNYSSELNVNALELDDSALYLCASSQGQATGTQYFGPGTRLTVL.

The chain uses TRBV15 and TRBJ2-1; TRBD2 aligns across 8 bases. The length of the CDR3 is 15 residues. In germline, CDR1 is LNHNV, CDR2 YYDKDF (reference sequence). Trimming removed 1 base from V and 8 bases from J; junction bases left unmatched: 7. For the CDR3, the DNA is TGTGCCACCAGCAGAGTACAACTAGCGGCCTATGAGCAGTTCTTC. This encodes CATSRVQLAAYEQFF. Full variable domain (remainder filled in from reference TRBV15 and TRBJ2-1): DAMVIQNPRYQVTQFGKPVTLSCSQTLNHNVMYWYQQKSSQAPKLLFHYYDKDFNNEADTPDNFQSRRPNTSFCFLDIRSPGLGDTAMYLCATSRVQLAAYEQFFGPGTRLTVL.

This chain uses TRBV13 with TRBJ2-3; possibly TRBD2 for D (6 bases). The V and J ends lost 5 bases and 2 bases respectively, with 14 bases between them. Per germline, CDR1 PRHDT and CDR2 FYEKMQ (reference sequence). The CDR3 sequence is 15 residues long. CDR3 DNA sequence: TGTGCCAGCAGCCCCGCGGGCGGGAACACAGATACGCAGTATTTT. Translated: CASSPAGGNTDTQYF.

The chain carries TRBV15 and TRBJ1-2, with 7 bases matching TRBD1. This CDR3 region has 17 residues. Germline CDR1 LNHNV, CDR2 YYDKDF (reference sequence). V dropped 1 base and J dropped 3; count of bases not matched to a gene: 11. The CDR3 nucleotides read TGTGCCACCAGCAGAGCGGGGATCGGAACAGGGGACTATGGCTACACCTTC. Its protein product is CATSRAGIGTGDYGYTF.

This chain uses TRBV9 with TRBJ2-3, with D possibly being TRBD1 (5 bases). The V and J ends lost 0 bases and 2 bases respectively, with 7 bases between them. Germline V gives CDR1 SGDLS, CDR2 YYNGEE. The CDR3 sequence is 14 residues long. This CDR3 reads CASSVEGATDTQYF. The CDR3 nucleotides are TGTGCCAGCAGCGTAGAAGGGGCCACAGATACGCAGTATTTT. Using reference TRBV9 and TRBJ2-3 for the parts outside the CDR3, the full variable domain is DSGVTQTPKHLITATGQRVTLRCSPRSGDLSVYWYQQSLDQGLQFLIQYYNGEERAKGNILERFSAQQFPDLHSELNLSSLELGDSALYFCASSVEGATDTQYFGPGTRLTVL.

The chain uses TRBV7-9 and TRBJ2-7, with 8 bases lining up with TRBD2. In germline, CDR1 is SEHNR, CDR2 FQNEAQ (reference sequence). This CDR3 has 18 residues. Trimming took 1 base from V and 2 from J; bases not matched to a gene: 13. The CDR3 region has the DNA TGTGCCAGCAGCTTAGGTCGGAGCGGGGGTTCGCCCCCCTACGAGCAGTACTTC. As protein: CASSLGRSGGSPPYEQYF.

J is TRBJ2-3 and V is TRBV6-7; possibly TRBD2 for D (6 bases). TRBV6-7 is designated an ORF whose function remains uncertain. The CDR3 runs to 16 residues. V was cut by 2 bases and J by 2 bases, with 14 bases left in between. The CDR3 sequence is CASSYPGLTYTDTQYF. The CDR3 DNA is TGTGCCAGCAGTTACCCGGGACTGACATACACAGATACGCAGTATTTT.

The chain couples TRBV7-9 to TRBJ2-7; 7 bases match TRBD2. CDR1 and CDR2 (germline): SEHNR, FQNEAQ (reference sequence). Trimming took 4 bases from V and 6 from J; bases not matched to a gene: 6. The CDR3 runs to 13 residues. The CDR3 DNA reads TGTGCCAGCAGCTCCACGACTAGCTCCGAGCAGTACTTC. Translating gives CASSSTTSSEQYF.